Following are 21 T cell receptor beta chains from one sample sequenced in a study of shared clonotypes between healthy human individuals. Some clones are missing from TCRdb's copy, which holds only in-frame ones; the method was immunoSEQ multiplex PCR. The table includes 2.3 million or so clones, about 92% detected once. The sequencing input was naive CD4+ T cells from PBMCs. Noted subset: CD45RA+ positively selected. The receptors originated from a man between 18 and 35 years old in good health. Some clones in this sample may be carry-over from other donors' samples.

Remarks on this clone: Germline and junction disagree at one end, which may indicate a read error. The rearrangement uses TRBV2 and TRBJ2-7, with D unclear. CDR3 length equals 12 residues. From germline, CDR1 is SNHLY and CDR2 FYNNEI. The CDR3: CASREGAYEQYF. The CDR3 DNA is TGTGCCAGCAGGGAAGGCGCCTACGAGCAGTACTTC.

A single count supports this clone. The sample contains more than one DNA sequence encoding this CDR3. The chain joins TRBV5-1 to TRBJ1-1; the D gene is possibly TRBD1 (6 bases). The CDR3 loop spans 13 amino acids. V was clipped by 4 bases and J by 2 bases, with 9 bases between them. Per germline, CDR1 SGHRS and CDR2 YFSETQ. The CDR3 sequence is CASSGGGNTEAFF. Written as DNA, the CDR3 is TGCGCCAGCAGCGGAGGGGGAAACACTGAAGCTTTCTTT. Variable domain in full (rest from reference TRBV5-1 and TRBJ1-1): KAGVTQTPRYLIKTRGQQVTLSCSPISGHRSVSWYQQTPGQGLQFLFEYFSETQRNKGNFPGRFSGRQFSNSRSEMNVSTLELGDSALYLCASSGGGNTEAFFGQGTRLTVV.

Written as DNA, the CDR3 is TGTGCCAGCAGCTTATACCCGACTAGCGGGAGTTCCCATGAGCAGTTCTTC. This encodes CASSLYPTSGSSHEQFF. This chain connects TRBV7-3 to TRBJ2-1; 12 bases are shared with TRBD2. There are 17 residues in the CDR3. V lost 2 bases to trimming and J lost 8 bases; unmatched junction nucleotides: 10. Per germline, CDR1 SGHTA and CDR2 FQGTGA. Based on the CDR3 plus reference TRBV7-3 and TRBJ2-1, the full variable domain is GAGVSQTPSNKVTEKGKYVELRCDPISGHTALYWYRQSLGQGPEFLIYFQGTGAADDSGLPNDRFFAVRPEGSVSTLKIQRTERGDSAVYLCASSLYPTSGSSHEQFFGPGTRLTVL.

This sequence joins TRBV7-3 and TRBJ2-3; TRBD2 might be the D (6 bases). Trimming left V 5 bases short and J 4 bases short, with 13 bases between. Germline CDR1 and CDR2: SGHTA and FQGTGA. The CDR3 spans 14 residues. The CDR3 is CASSQLTGADTQYF. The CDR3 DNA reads TGTGCCAGCAGCCAGTTAACGGGAGCAGATACGCAGTATTTT.

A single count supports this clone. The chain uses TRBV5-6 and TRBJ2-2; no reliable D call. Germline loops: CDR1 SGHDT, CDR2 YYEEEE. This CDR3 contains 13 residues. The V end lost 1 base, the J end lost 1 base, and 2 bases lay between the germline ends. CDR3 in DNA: TGTGCCAGCAGCTTGCAGAACACCGGGGAGCTGTTTTTT. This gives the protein CASSLQNTGELFF.

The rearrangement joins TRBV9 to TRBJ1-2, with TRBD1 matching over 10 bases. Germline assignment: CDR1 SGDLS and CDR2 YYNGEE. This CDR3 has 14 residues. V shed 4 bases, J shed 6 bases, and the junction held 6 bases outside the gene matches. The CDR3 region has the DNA TGTGCCAGCAGCCCGGACAGGGGGTCCGATGGCTACACCTTC. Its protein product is CASSPDRGSDGYTF.

The CDR3 is CASSLVGHEQYF. Written as DNA, the CDR3 is TGCGCCAGCAGCTTGGTCGGGCACGAGCAGTACTTC. The chain has TRBV5-1 and TRBJ2-7; D not resolved. CDR3 length equals 12 residues. Per the germline V gene, CDR1 is SGHRS and CDR2 is YFSETQ. Deletions cut 0 bases from V and 5 bases from J, with 6 bases between.

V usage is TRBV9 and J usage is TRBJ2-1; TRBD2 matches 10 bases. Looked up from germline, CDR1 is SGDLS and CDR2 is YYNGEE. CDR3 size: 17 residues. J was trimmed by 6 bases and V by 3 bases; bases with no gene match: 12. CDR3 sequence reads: CASSASLTSGLANEQFF. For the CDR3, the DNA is TGTGCCAGCAGCGCCAGCTTGACTAGCGGGTTAGCCAATGAGCAGTTCTTC.

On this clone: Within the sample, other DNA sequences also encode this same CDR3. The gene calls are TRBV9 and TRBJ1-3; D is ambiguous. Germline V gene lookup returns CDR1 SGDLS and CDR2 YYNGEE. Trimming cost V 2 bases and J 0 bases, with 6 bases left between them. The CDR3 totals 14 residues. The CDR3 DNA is TGTGCCAGCAGCGTTGCTCTCTCTGGAAACACCATATATTTT. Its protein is CASSVALSGNTIYF.

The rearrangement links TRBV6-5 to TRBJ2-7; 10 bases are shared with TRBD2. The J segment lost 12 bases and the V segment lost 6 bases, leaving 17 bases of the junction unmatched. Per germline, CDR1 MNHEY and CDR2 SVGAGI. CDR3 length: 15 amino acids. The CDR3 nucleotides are TGTGCCAGCAGGCGGCCAGGGACTAGCGTCTCTATTTGGTACTTC. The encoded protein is CASRRPGTSVSIWYF.

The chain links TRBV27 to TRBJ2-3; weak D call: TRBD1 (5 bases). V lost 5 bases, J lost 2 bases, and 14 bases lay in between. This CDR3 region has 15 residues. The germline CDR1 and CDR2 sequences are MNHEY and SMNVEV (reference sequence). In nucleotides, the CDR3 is TGTGCCAGCAGTCTTAGGACACCGAACACAGATACGCAGTATTTT. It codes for CASSLRTPNTDTQYF.

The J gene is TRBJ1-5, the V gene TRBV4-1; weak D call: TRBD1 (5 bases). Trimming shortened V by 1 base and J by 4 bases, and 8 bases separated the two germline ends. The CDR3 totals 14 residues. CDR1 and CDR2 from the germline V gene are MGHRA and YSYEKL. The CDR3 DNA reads TGCGCCAGCAGCCAAGCTTCAGGGAATCAGCCCCAGCATTTT. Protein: CASSQASGNQPQHF.

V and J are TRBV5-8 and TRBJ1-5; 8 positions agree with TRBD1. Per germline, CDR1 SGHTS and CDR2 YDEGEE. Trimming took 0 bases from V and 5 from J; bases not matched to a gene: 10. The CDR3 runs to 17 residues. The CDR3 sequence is CASSLVGQGINYQPQHF. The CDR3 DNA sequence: TGTGCCAGCAGCTTGGTAGGACAGGGCATCAACTATCAGCCCCAGCATTTT.

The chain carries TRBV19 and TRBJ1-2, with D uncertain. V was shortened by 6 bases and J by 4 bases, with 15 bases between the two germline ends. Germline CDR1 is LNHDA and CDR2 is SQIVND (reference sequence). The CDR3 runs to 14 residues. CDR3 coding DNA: TGTGCCAGTAGCCGGACCCCCTCGATCTATGGCTACACCTTC. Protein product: CASSRTPSIYGYTF. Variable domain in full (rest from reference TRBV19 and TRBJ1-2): DGGITQSPKYLFRKEGQNVTLSCEQNLNHDAMYWYRQDPGQGLRLIYYSQIVNDFQKGDIAEGYSVSREKKESFPLTVTSAQKNPTAFYLCASSRTPSIYGYTFGSGTRLTVV.

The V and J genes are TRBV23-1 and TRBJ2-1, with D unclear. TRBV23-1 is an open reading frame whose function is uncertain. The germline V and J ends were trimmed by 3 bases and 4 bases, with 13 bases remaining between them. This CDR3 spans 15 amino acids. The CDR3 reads CASSHPKTEYNEQFF. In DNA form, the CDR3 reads TGCGCCAGCAGTCACCCAAAAACGGAATACAATGAGCAGTTCTTC.

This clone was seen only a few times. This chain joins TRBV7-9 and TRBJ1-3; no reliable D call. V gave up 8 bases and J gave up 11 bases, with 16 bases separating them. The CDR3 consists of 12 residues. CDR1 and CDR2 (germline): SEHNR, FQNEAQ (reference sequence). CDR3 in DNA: TGTGCCAGCTCGAAAACGCTAGGATCCATATATTTT. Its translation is CASSKTLGSIYF.

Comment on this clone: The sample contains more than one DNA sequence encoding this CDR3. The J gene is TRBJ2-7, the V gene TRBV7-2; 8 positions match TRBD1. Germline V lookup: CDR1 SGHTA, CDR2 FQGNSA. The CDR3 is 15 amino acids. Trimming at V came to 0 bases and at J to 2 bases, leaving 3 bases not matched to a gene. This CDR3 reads CASSLAGQGTYEQYF. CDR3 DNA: TGTGCCAGCAGCTTAGCCGGACAGGGAACCTACGAGCAGTACTTC.

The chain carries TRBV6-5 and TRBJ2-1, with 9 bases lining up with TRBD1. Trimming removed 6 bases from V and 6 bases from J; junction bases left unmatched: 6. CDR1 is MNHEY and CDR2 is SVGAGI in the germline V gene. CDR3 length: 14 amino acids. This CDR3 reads CASSRDRASNEQFF. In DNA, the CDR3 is TGTGCCAGCAGCCGGGACAGGGCAAGCAATGAGCAGTTCTTC.

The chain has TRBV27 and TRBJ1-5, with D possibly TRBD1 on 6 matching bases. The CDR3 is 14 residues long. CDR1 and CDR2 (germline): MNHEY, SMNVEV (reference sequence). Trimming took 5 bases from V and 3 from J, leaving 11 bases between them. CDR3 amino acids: CASSEGQINQPQHF. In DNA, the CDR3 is TGTGCCAGCAGTGAAGGACAGATCAATCAGCCCCAGCATTTT.

CDR3 nucleotides: TGTGCCAGCAGCCCTAACCTAGGGGCGGAGACCCAGTACTTC. It yields the protein CASSPNLGAETQYF. The chain couples TRBV7-6 to TRBJ2-5, with D perhaps TRBD1 (5 bases). The CDR3 is 14 amino acids. Trimming took 5 bases from V and 5 from J, leaving 15 bases between them. Germline V lookup: CDR1 SGHVS, CDR2 FNYEAQ.

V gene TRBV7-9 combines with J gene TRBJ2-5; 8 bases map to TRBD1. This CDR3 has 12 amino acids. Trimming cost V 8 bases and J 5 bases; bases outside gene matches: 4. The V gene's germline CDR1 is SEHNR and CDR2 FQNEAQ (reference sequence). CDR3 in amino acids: CASEDRAETQYF. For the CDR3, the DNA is TGTGCCAGCGAGGACAGGGCGGAGACCCAGTACTTC.